This is a list of T cell receptor beta chains from one sample in a study of blood T cell repertoires in COVID-19. The data were produced by immunoSEQ multiplex PCR, yet TCRdb's version contains in-frame clones alone and is incomplete. This table holds approximately 190,000 clones, roughly four fifths found once. Sequenced sample: peripheral blood. The receptors shown here come from a woman between 40 and 50 years old with acute or convalescent COVID-19. Both conserved end residues are part of each CDR3. The D gene is left open where the match is weak. Only part of the rows carry a size: once, few, many, or a class if the clone is expanded.

v_call	d_call	j_call	clone_size	cdr3_nt	cdr3_aa
TRBV2	-	TRBJ1-5	-	TGTGCCAGCAGTGTGAGAGGGGGGGCTGGGCAGCCCCAGCATTTT	CASSVRGGAGQPQHF
TRBV7-2	TRBD1	TRBJ1-1	-	TGTGCCAGCAGCTTCAGGGGGCGTGTCACTGAAGCTTTCTTT	CASSFRGRVTEAFF
TRBV7-2	TRBD1	TRBJ1-2	-	TGTGCCAGCAGCCGAGTGACAGGGGGAGGCTACACCTTC	CASSRVTGGGYTF
TRBV28	TRBD1	TRBJ2-2	-	TGTGCCAGCAGTTTGGACAGGGGGCCTTCCACCGGGGAGCTGTTTTTT	CASSLDRGPSTGELFF
TRBV5-1	-	TRBJ1-2	-	TGCGCCAGCAGCTTGAACAGCAATTATGGCTACACCTTC	CASSLNSNYGYTF
TRBV18	-	TRBJ2-7	-	TGTGCCAGCTCACCATCCGAGGGGGGGCCATACGAGCAGTACTTC	CASSPSEGGPYEQYF
TRBV10-3	-	TRBJ1-1	once	TGTGCCATCAGTGAGCGGGGAGGGGAAGGCGGCACTGAAGCTTTCTTT	CAISERGGEGGTEAFF
TRBV28	-	TRBJ1-5	once	TGTGCCAGCAGTTCGCCGGTTTCGCCCCAGCATTTT	CASSSPVSPQHF
TRBV2	TRBD1	TRBJ1-2	-	TGTGCCAGCAGTGCGGCGCGGTCCCGGGACAGGTCTCGGGAGGGCTACACCTTC	CASSAARSRDRSREGYTF
TRBV10-3	-	TRBJ2-2	-	TGTGCCATCAGTGAGTCTACAGTTTTTAACACCGGGGAGCTGTTTTTT	CAISESTVFNTGELFF
TRBV29-1	-	TRBJ1-3	-	TGCAGCTTCAGGGGAATCTCTGGAAACACCATATATTTT	CSFRGISGNTIYF
TRBV6-2/TRBV6-3	TRBD1	TRBJ2-5	-	TGTGCCAGCAGTCCCCAGACAGGGTTGACGGGGACCCAGTACTTC	CASSPQTGLTGTQYF
TRBV2	-	TRBJ2-7	-	TGTGCCAGCTTGGCGTCGGGGATGGCTGTGTACGAGCAGTACTTC	CASLASGMAVYEQYF
TRBV19	TRBD2	TRBJ2-2	-	TGTGCCAGTAGTCCCGAAGTGCGGGAGGGGCGGACCGGGGAGCTGTTTTTT	CASSPEVREGRTGELFF
TRBV15	-	TRBJ2-4	-	TGTGCCACCAGCGCGGACATAGCCAAAAACATTCAGTACTTC	CATSADIAKNIQYF
TRBV9	TRBD2	TRBJ2-3	-	TGTGCCAGCAGCCTACGGGGGGGGGCAGGCACAGATACGCAGTATTTT	CASSLRGGAGTDTQYF
TRBV28	TRBD2	TRBJ2-1	-	TGTGCCAGCAGTTTTCGGACTAGCTCGTACAATGAGCAGTTCTTC	CASSFRTSSYNEQFF
TRBV28	-	TRBJ2-3	-	TGTGCCAGCAGTTCCCTCGGGGGTTACACAGATACGCAGTATTTT	CASSSLGGYTDTQYF
TRBV5-1	TRBD2	TRBJ2-3	-	TGCGCCACTAGCAAGCGGGGGAGCACAGATACGCAGTATTTT	CATSKRGSTDTQYF
TRBV28	-	TRBJ2-2	-	TGTGCCAGCAGTCGAGTCACCGGGGAGCTGTTTTTT	CASSRVTGELFF
TRBV2	TRBD2	TRBJ2-5	-	TGTGCCAGCAGTCTGATAGCGGGGGGGCGGGAGACCCAGTACTTC	CASSLIAGGRETQYF
TRBV6-1	TRBD2	TRBJ2-5	-	TGTGCCAGCGGTCAAGCGGGAGGGTTGGCCGAGACCCAGTACTTC	CASGQAGGLAETQYF
TRBV10-1	TRBD1	TRBJ2-1	-	TGCGCCAGCAGTGAGCCCTCGACAGGGATGGATGAGCAGTTCTTC	CASSEPSTGMDEQFF
TRBV5-4	TRBD1	TRBJ1-2	-	TGTGCCAGCAGCCCGAGGGGAGGGACAGGGAAAGCTAACTATGGCTACACCTTC	CASSPRGGTGKANYGYTF
TRBV7-2	-	TRBJ2-5	-	TGTGCCAGCAGCGCCCGGGTTCAAGAGACCCAGTACTTC	CASSARVQETQYF
TRBV29-1	TRBD1	TRBJ2-2	-	TGCAGCGTTGAAGATCTGGGACAGGGCATTGCCGGGGAGCTGTTTTTT	CSVEDLGQGIAGELFF
TRBV15	-	TRBJ2-1	-	TGTGCCACCAGCGTGACCCGGGGCTCCTACAATGAGCAGTTCTTC	CATSVTRGSYNEQFF
TRBV10-1	TRBD2	TRBJ2-7	-	TGCGCCAGCAGTGAGACAAGACTAGCGGAGGGGAGCTACGAGCAGTACTTC	CASSETRLAEGSYEQYF
TRBV7-8	TRBD1	TRBJ1-5	few	TGTGCCAGCAGCTTGGGACAGGGTCGCAATCAGCCCCAGCATTTT	CASSLGQGRNQPQHF
TRBV28	-	TRBJ1-5	-	TGTGCCAGCGTCCGCAGGATTAGCAATCAGCCCCAGCATTTT	CASVRRISNQPQHF
TRBV7-2	-	TRBJ1-2	-	TGTGCCAGCAGCCCTATGGGAGGGACTAACTATGGCTACACCTTC	CASSPMGGTNYGYTF
TRBV3-1/TRBV3-2	TRBD1	TRBJ1-2	-	TGTGCCAGCAGCCAAGTTTTTTTTATCCCGGGACAGGGGTCCTATGGCTACACCTTC	CASSQVFFIPGQGSYGYTF
TRBV9	-	TRBJ2-5	-	TGTGCCAGCAGCGTAGGGGTGGGGACTCGGGAGACCCAGTACTTC	CASSVGVGTRETQYF
TRBV3-1/TRBV3-2	TRBD1	TRBJ2-7	-	TGTGCCAGCAGCGCCGGTTACCTGGACAGGGTTGAAAGAGGTTACGAGCAGTACTTC	CASSAGYLDRVERGYEQYF
TRBV9	-	TRBJ2-3	-	TGTGCCAGCACCCAGGGGCCCTATAGCACAGATACGCAGTATTTT	CASTQGPYSTDTQYF
TRBV20-1	-	TRBJ1-1	-	TGCAGTGCTATGGACAATCTCTCTTTCTTT	CSAMDNLSFF
TRBV5-4	TRBD1	TRBJ2-5	-	TGTGCCAGCAGTCCGGGACAGGGAGGCTTTGAGACCCAGTACTTC	CASSPGQGGFETQYF
TRBV7-2	TRBD1	TRBJ2-7	-	TGTGCCAGCAGCCGCAACAGGGGATCGGGCGAGCAGTACTTC	CASSRNRGSGEQYF
TRBV7-9	-	TRBJ1-4	-	TGTGCCAGCAGCCCTCCGAGGAGCCAGAATGAAAAACTGTTTTTT	CASSPPRSQNEKLFF
TRBV5-1	-	TRBJ1-2	-	TGCGCCAGCAGCTTACAGGCTAACTATGGCTACACCTTC	CASSLQANYGYTF
TRBV10-3	TRBD1	TRBJ2-2	once	TGTGCCATCCACCCGGGACAGGGCGCCGGGGAGCTGTTTTTT	CAIHPGQGAGELFF
TRBV5-1	-	TRBJ1-6	-	TGCGCCAGCAGCTTGGCTTTAAATTCACCCCTCCACTTT	CASSLALNSPLHF
TRBV19	-	TRBJ1-2	-	TGTGCCAGTAGCCTACAGGGTGGATCGGGCTATGGCTACACCTTC	CASSLQGGSGYGYTF
TRBV24-1	-	TRBJ2-7	-	TGTGCCACCAGTCCCGGGAACTACGAGCAGTACTTC	CATSPGNYEQYF
TRBV6-5	-	TRBJ1-4	-	TGTGCCAGCAGTTACTGGGCGGGGAGTAATGAAAAACTGTTTTTT	CASSYWAGSNEKLFF
TRBV20-1	-	TRBJ1-1	-	TGCAGTGCTAGTCATCGGGGGTTGGACACTGAAGCTTTCTTT	CSASHRGLDTEAFF
TRBV4-1	-	TRBJ1-4	-	TGCGCCAGCAGCCCGCGCCCGGAGGCGGCTAATGAAAAACTGTTTTTT	CASSPRPEAANEKLFF
TRBV24-1	TRBD1	TRBJ2-7	few	TGTGCCACCAGTGATCTCTCAGGGGGCCGGTACGAGCAGTACTTC	CATSDLSGGRYEQYF
TRBV5-5	TRBD1	TRBJ1-2	-	TGTGCCAGCAGCTTCTCCCCGGGACAGGGGCTCTATGGCTACACCTTC	CASSFSPGQGLYGYTF
TRBV5-1	-	TRBJ1-1	once	TGCGCCAGCAGCTTGGCCCGCTCGGCAGGGACTGAAGCTTTCTTT	CASSLARSAGTEAFF
TRBV30	-	TRBJ1-2	-	TGTGCCACAAAACAGGGCAACTATGGCTACACCTTC	CATKQGNYGYTF
TRBV9	-	TRBJ2-3	-	TGTGCCAGCAGCGAACTGGGAGAAGGTTCGACGCAGTATTTT	CASSELGEGSTQYF
TRBV11-3	-	TRBJ2-2	many	TGTGCCAGCAGCTCCCGGGGGACGGGCACCGGGGAGCTGTTTTTT	CASSSRGTGTGELFF
TRBV29-1	-	TRBJ2-1	-	TGCAGCGTGTTAGTGGTCCTCAATGAGCAGTTCTTC	CSVLVVLNEQFF
TRBV6-1	-	TRBJ1-2	once	TGTGCCAGCAGTGAATATCCCGTGGGCAGCAGCTATGGCTACACCTTC	CASSEYPVGSSYGYTF
TRBV10-3	TRBD1	TRBJ1-5	-	TGTGCCATCAGTGGGCGCTCCGGGACAGGGCAACAGCCCCAGCATTTT	CAISGRSGTGQQPQHF